This T cell receptor (beta chain) was obtained from a study of PD-1 blockade in mismatch repair-deficient tumors. The J segment lost 6 bases and the V segment lost 5 bases, leaving 4 bases of the junction unmatched. Germline-derived CDR1 and CDR2 are LNHNV and YYDKDF (reference sequence). The CDR3 loop spans 14 amino acids. Data came from immunoSEQ multiplex PCR; TCRdb stores just in-frame clones and leaves some out. The table has some 120,000 clones, roughly 90% seen once. About this clone itself: Its cognate antigen is unknown.

Findings and caveats of the study: Tumor-resident clones, often undetectable pretreatment in blood, expanded then contracted after pembrolizumab.

The TCR comes from an adult with mismatch repair-deficient cancer. The V gene is TRBV15, the J gene TRBJ1-6; 7 bases are shared with TRBD1. Sequences were derived from peripheral blood, sampled just over 70 weeks after starting pembrolizumab. This CDR3 reads CATSGGQINSPLHF. The CDR3 bases are TGTGCCACCAGCGGGGGACAGATTAATTCACCCCTCCACTTT.